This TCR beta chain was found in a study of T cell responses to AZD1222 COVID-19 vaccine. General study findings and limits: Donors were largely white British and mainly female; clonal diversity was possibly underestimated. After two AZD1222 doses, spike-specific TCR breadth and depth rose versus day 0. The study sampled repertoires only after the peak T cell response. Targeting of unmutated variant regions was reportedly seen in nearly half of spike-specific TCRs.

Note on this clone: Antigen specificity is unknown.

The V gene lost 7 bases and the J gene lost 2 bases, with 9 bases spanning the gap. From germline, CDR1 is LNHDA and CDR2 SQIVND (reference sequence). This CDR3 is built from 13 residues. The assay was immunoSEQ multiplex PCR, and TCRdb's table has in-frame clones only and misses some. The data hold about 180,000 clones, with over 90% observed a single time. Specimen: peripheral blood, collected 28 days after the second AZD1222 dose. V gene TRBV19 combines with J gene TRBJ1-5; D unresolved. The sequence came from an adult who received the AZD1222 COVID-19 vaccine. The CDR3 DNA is TGTGCCAGTAACTCGCAGGGCAATCAGCCCCAGCATTTT. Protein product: CASNSQGNQPQHF.